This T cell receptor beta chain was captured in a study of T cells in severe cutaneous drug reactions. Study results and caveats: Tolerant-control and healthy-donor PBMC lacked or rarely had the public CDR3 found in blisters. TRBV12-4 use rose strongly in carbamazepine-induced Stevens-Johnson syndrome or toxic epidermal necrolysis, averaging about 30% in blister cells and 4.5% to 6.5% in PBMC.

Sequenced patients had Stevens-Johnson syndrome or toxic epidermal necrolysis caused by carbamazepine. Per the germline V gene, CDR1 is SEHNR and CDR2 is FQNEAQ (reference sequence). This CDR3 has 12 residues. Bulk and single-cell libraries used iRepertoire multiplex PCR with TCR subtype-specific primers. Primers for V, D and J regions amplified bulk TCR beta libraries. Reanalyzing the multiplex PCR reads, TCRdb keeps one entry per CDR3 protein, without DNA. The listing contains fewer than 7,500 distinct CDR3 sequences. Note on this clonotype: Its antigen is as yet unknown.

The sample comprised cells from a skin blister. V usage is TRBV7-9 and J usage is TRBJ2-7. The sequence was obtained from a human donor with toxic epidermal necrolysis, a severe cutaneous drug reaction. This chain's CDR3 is CASSLSADEQYF.